The 2 T cell receptor beta chains below all came from one sample that was sequenced in a study of T cell changes during pregnancy in multiple sclerosis. Clones were read by immunoSEQ multiplex PCR, and TCRdb kept only the in-frame ones, dropping some. The sample comprises about 83,000 clones, roughly nine tenths of which are singletons, and 3.5% rests with the top ten. The sample here was PBMCs, taken in the first trimester of pregnancy. The receptor source for this set is a female donor in good health, serving as a control in a pregnancy study. Some clones in this sample may be carry-over from other donors' samples.

In its sample, this clone was seen a few times. This chain links TRBV4-2 with TRBJ1-2; D gene uncertain. The CDR3 loop spans 16 amino acids. Looked up from germline, CDR1 is LGHNA and CDR2 is YNFKEQ. V was cut by 0 bases and J by 7 bases, with 18 bases left in between. The CDR3 DNA reads as TGTGCCAGCAGCCAAGATGGGGAGGGCAGCCCAGGTGGCTACACCTTC. Residues: CASSQDGEGSPGGYTF.

The J gene is TRBJ1-1, the V gene TRBV2; maybe TRBD1 (5 bases). CDR3 length: 13 amino acids. V lost 8 bases and J lost 2, with 12 bases in between. Germline V lookup: CDR1 SNHLY, CDR2 FYNNEI. CDR3: CASGRQRNTEAFF. CDR3 bases: TGTGCCAGCGGGCGACAGCGTAACACTGAAGCTTTCTTT.